This T cell receptor beta chain was sequenced for a study of brain T cells in children with intractable seizures. The length of the CDR3 is 14 residues. Trimming took 11 bases from V and 4 from J; bases not matched to a gene: 9. Per germline, CDR1 LGHNA and CDR2 YNFKEQ. Only in-frame clones appear in the TCRdb table, and some are missing; sequencing was by immunoSEQ multiplex PCR. This repertoire shows about 64,000 clones, approximately 94% found once; its top ten account for approximately 0.38%. Surgery cases with the highest brain T cell transcript signatures were chosen for sequencing. The specimen was peripheral blood, collected at surgery. The source is a boy under three years old with focal cortical dysplasia and intractable seizures. V gene TRBV4-2 combines with J gene TRBJ2-1; 9 bases agree with TRBD2. CDR3 in DNA: TGTGCCGTGGCTAGCGGGACTTCTTACAATGAGCAGTTCTTC. The encoded protein is CAVASGTSYNEQFF.